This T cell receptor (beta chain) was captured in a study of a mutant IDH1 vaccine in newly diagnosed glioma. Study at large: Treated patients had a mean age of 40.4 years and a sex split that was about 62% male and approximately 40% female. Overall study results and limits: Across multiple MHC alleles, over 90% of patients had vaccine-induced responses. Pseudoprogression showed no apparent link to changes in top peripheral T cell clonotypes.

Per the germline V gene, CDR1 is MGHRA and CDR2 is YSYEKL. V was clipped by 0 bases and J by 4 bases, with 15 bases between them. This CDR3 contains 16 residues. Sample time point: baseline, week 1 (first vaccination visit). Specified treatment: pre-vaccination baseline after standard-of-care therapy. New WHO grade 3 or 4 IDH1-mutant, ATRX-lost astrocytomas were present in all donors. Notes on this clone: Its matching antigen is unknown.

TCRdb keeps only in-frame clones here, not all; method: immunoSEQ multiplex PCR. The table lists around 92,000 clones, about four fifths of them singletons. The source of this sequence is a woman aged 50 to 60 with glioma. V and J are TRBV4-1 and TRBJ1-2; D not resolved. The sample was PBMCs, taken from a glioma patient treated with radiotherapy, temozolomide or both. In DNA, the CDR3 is TGCGCCAGCAGCCAAGAGAAACCCCTAGGCTCCTATGGCTACACCTTC. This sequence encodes CASSQEKPLGSYGYTF.